This TCR beta chain is drawn from a study of T-cell reconstitution after alpha-beta-depleted transplantation in children. This clonotype was detected many times. The CDR3 contains 15 residues. V was clipped by 1 base and J by 3 bases, with 12 bases between them. CDR1 MGHRA and CDR2 YSYEKL come from the germline V gene. The library targeted TCRbeta and was prepared with unique molecular identifiers. In TCRdb, the PCR reads were re-called with MiXCR into one record per CDR3 protein. The sample has some 200,000 distinct CDR3 sequences; about 6.4% are singletons. The specimen comprised PBMCs from the stem cell graft donor, sampled from the stem cell graft. The chain has TRBV4-1 and TRBJ1-2, with unresolved D. The clonotype originates from a human donor who donated a stem cell graft to a child with Wiskott-Aldrich syndrome. As DNA, the CDR3 is TGCGCCAGCAGCCAAGTGGCAGGCGATTACTATGGCTACACCTTC. Amino acid sequence: CASSQVAGDYYGYTF.